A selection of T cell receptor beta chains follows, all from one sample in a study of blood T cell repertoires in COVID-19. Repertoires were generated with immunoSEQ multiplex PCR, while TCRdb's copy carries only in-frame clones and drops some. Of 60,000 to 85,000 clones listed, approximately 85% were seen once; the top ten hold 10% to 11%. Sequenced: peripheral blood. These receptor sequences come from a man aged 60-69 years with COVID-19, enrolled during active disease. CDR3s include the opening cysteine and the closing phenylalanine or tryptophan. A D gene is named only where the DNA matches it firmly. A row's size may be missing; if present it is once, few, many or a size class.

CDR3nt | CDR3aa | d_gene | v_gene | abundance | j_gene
TGTGCCAGCAGGGAGGATGATTCACCCCTCCACTTT | CASREDDSPLHF | - | TRBV2 | once | TRBJ1-6
TGTGCCAGCTCAATAGACATATCTGAAAACATTCAGTACTTC | CASSIDISENIQYF | - | TRBV18 | - | TRBJ2-4
TGCGCCAGCAGCTTGTGGGTTCGGGACACTTCCTACGAGCAGTACTTC | CASSLWVRDTSYEQYF | - | TRBV5-1 | once | TRBJ2-7
TGTGCCAGCAAGGCTGAGGCGGAGAACACTGAAGCTTTCTTT | CASKAEAENTEAFF | - | TRBV2 | - | TRBJ1-1
TGTGCCAGCAGCTTAGATAGAGCTAGCGTTAAAGAGACCCAGTACTTC | CASSLDRASVKETQYF | - | TRBV11-2 | - | TRBJ2-5
TGTGCCAGCTCACCACTGGACACCACGACGCACAATGAGCAGTTCTTC | CASSPLDTTTHNEQFF | - | TRBV18 | once | TRBJ2-1
TGTGCCAGCTCACCCAACAGGGACAATCAGCCCCAGCATTTT | CASSPNRDNQPQHF | - | TRBV18 | - | TRBJ1-5
TGTGCCAGCAGTGAAGGTGTTGGACAGGGGAATGAAAAACTGTTTTTT | CASSEGVGQGNEKLFF | TRBD1 | TRBV6-1 | - | TRBJ1-4
TGTGCCAGCAGCAGATCACAGGGAACAGATACGCAGTATTTT | CASSRSQGTDTQYF | - | TRBV27 | - | TRBJ2-3
TGTGCCAGCAGCTTAGCGGCGACAGGGGGTGCTGAGCAGTTCTTC | CASSLAATGGAEQFF | TRBD1 | TRBV7-6 | - | TRBJ2-1
TGTGCCATCAGTGAGTCTAGCGGGAGGGGGGCAGATACGCAGTATTTT | CAISESSGRGADTQYF | TRBD2 | TRBV10-3 | - | TRBJ2-3
TGTGCCAGCAGTCGACTGACTAGCGGCACAGATACGCAGTATTTT | CASSRLTSGTDTQYF | TRBD2 | TRBV25-1 | - | TRBJ2-3
TGCAGCGCGATGGGACAGGCCAACACTGAAGCTTTCTTT | CSAMGQANTEAFF | TRBD1 | TRBV29-1 | - | TRBJ1-1
TGTGCCAGCAGCGTAGATCCGGGGAGTTCGGCCCAGCATTTT | CASSVDPGSSAQHF | - | TRBV9 | - | TRBJ1-5
TGTGCCAGTAGTATTCTCCGCTCGACAGGGATTACTAGCGGGGCCTTGAACACCGGGGAGCTGTTTTTT | CASSILRSTGITSGALNTGELFF | TRBD2 | TRBV19 | - | TRBJ2-2
TGTGCCACCAGTGACGGACTAGCGATGTGGACCGGGGAGCTGTTTTTT | CATSDGLAMWTGELFF | TRBD2 | TRBV24-1 | - | TRBJ2-2
TGTGCCAGCAGTATATCGGGAGAAGGGGACTATGGCTACACCTTC | CASSISGEGDYGYTF | - | TRBV28 | - | TRBJ1-2
TGTGCCAGCATCAAACTAGCGGGGGGGTCCCAATACTTC | CASIKLAGGSQYF | TRBD2 | TRBV2 | once | TRBJ2-5
TGTGCCAGCAGACCGGGACAGGGACTCGAGCAGTACTTC | CASRPGQGLEQYF | TRBD1 | TRBV6-6 | - | TRBJ2-7
TGTGCCAGCAGCGGACAGGGGGGAGAGACCCAGTACTTC | CASSGQGGETQYF | TRBD1 | TRBV6-5 | - | TRBJ2-5
TGTGCCAGCAGCAACCGGGACAGAGCCTACGAGCAGTACTTC | CASSNRDRAYEQYF | TRBD1 | TRBV11-2 | - | TRBJ2-7
TGCGCCAGCAGCTTTCCTCAGGGTCCCGGTGGCTACACCTTC | CASSFPQGPGGYTF | - | TRBV5-1 | - | TRBJ1-2
TGTGCCAGTAGAATCGGGACAGGGACTGGTGGCTACACCTTC | CASRIGTGTGGYTF | TRBD1 | TRBV19 | - | TRBJ1-2
TGTGCCACCAGTGACCAGTGGAACACTGAAGCTTTCTTT | CATSDQWNTEAFF | - | TRBV24-1 | - | TRBJ1-1
TGCGCCAGCACCCGGGACGGGAGTTTGGGCTACAATGAGCAGTTCTTC | CASTRDGSLGYNEQFF | - | TRBV5-1 | - | TRBJ2-1
TGCAGCGTTGGGGGGGAGGATCGGTACAATGAGCAGTTCTTC | CSVGGEDRYNEQFF | - | TRBV29-1 | - | TRBJ2-1
TGCGCCAGCAGCTTGTTGCTAGCGGGAGTTCGAGAGACCCAGTACTTC | CASSLLLAGVRETQYF | TRBD2 | TRBV5-1 | - | TRBJ2-5
TGCGCCAGCAGCTTCTCGACTGGACAGGGTGGTGGCTACACCTTC | CASSFSTGQGGGYTF | TRBD1 | TRBV5-1 | - | TRBJ1-2
TGTGCCAGCAGCTCACGCTATGGAGACTATGGCTACACCTTC | CASSSRYGDYGYTF | - | TRBV9 | - | TRBJ1-2
TGTGCCAGCAGCTTGGTTGGGACTAGCGCCGGGGAGCTGTTTTTT | CASSLVGTSAGELFF | TRBD2 | TRBV5-4 | once | TRBJ2-2
TGTGCCTGGAGAGGACAGGGCGAAAACACCATATATTTT | CAWRGQGENTIYF | TRBD1 | TRBV30 | - | TRBJ1-3
TGCAGCGTTCGGCCGATGACAGGCTACGAGCAGTACTTC | CSVRPMTGYEQYF | - | TRBV29-1 | - | TRBJ2-7
TGTGCCAGCAGTTACATTAGCCCCGGGGTTGAAAAACTGTTTTTT | CASSYISPGVEKLFF | - | TRBV6-2/TRBV6-3 | - | TRBJ1-4
TGTGCCAGTAGTATCAGCGGGCAAACTTACAATGAGCAGTTCTTC | CASSISGQTYNEQFF | - | TRBV19 | - | TRBJ2-1
TGTGCCAGCTCACCTGGAACAGGGGGCTCCTACAATGAGCAGTTCTTC | CASSPGTGGSYNEQFF | TRBD1 | TRBV18 | - | TRBJ2-1
TGTGCCAGCAAGCAGGGACAGGGGCACACCGGGGAGCTGTTTTTT | CASKQGQGHTGELFF | TRBD1 | TRBV9 | - | TRBJ2-2
TGTGCCAGCTCACCTGAGGAGACCCAGTACTTC | CASSPEETQYF | - | TRBV18 | - | TRBJ2-5
TGTGCCAGTAGGCCGGACAGGCACCCTGGAAACACCATATATTTT | CASRPDRHPGNTIYF | TRBD1 | TRBV19 | few | TRBJ1-3
TGTGCCAGCAGCCCCGGGACTAGCGGAACCTACGAGCAGTACTTC | CASSPGTSGTYEQYF | TRBD2 | TRBV5-4 | - | TRBJ2-7
TGTGCCAGCAGTTTATTGGGCAATGGCAATGAAAAACTGTTTTTT | CASSLLGNGNEKLFF | - | TRBV28 | - | TRBJ1-4
TGCAGCGTTGAGCAGGGCATGAACACTGAAGCTTTCTTT | CSVEQGMNTEAFF | - | TRBV29-1 | - | TRBJ1-1
TGTGCCACCAGTGACCACGCAGCCCCCCCGCCAGGGGTAGAATTCGGCTACGAGCAGTACTTC | CATSDHAAPPPGVEFGYEQYF | - | TRBV24-1 | - | TRBJ2-7
TGTGCCAGCAGCTTCACTAGCGGGAGTGGCAATGAGCAGTTCTTC | CASSFTSGSGNEQFF | TRBD2 | TRBV11-2 | - | TRBJ2-1
TGCGCCAGTATCGATGGCTACACCTTC | CASIDGYTF | - | TRBV10-1 | - | TRBJ1-2
TGTGCCTGGAGCCCCTTGGGCAGGGGGCAGTACAATGAGCAGTTCTTC | CAWSPLGRGQYNEQFF | TRBD1 | TRBV30 | once | TRBJ2-1
TGTGCCAGCAGCGACGGACAGCCCAACACTGAAGCTTTCTTT | CASSDGQPNTEAFF | - | TRBV6-5 | - | TRBJ1-1
TGTGCCAGCAGCCCTGGACCGGGACAGGGGAACACCGGGGAGCTGTTTTTT | CASSPGPGQGNTGELFF | TRBD1 | TRBV11-2 | once | TRBJ2-2
TGTGCCAGCAGCCGGGTGGCAGGGCAAGGGGAGCAGTTCTTC | CASSRVAGQGEQFF | - | TRBV6-4 | - | TRBJ2-1
TGTGCCAGCAGCCCGACCGCTACAGGGAACACTGAAGCTTTCTTT | CASSPTATGNTEAFF | - | TRBV3-1/TRBV3-2 | - | TRBJ1-1
TGTGCCAGTAGTAACATCAGACCGGGGGATACGCAGTATTTT | CASSNIRPGDTQYF | - | TRBV19 | - | TRBJ2-3
TGTGCCAGCAGCAAAAGTAGGACAGTGTACACCGGGGAGCTGTTTTTT | CASSKSRTVYTGELFF | - | TRBV21-1 | - | TRBJ2-2
TGTGCCAGCTCACTTTCAGGGGATAACTATGGCTACACCTTC | CASSLSGDNYGYTF | - | TRBV18 | - | TRBJ1-2
TGTGCCAGCAGCTTAGGACAGGGTATTTACGAGCAGTACTTC | CASSLGQGIYEQYF | TRBD1 | TRBV5-6 | - | TRBJ2-7
TGTGCCACCTCGACGCAAGGGCAGGGACACCTGAACACCGGGGAGCTGTTTTTT | CATSTQGQGHLNTGELFF | - | TRBV10-3 | once | TRBJ2-2